This T cell receptor (beta chain) was sequenced for a study of shared clonotypes between healthy human individuals. Germline assignment: CDR1 SGHTA and CDR2 FQGNSA. This CDR3 is built from 16 residues. The V and J ends lost 1 base and 0 bases respectively, with 10 bases between them. Libraries were prepared by immunoSEQ multiplex PCR; TCRdb keeps only in-frame clonotypes and omits some of them. The sample holds 2.3 million or so clones, approximately 95% seen once. This sequence joins TRBV7-2 and TRBJ2-1; D is perhaps TRBD1 or TRBD2 (6 bases each). The sample comprised naive CD4+ T cells from PBMCs. Documented subset: CD45RA+ positively selected. The source is a man aged 18 to 29 in good health. Some clones in this sample may be carry-over from other donors' samples. The CDR3 sequence is CASSLGGAGSYNEQFF. DNA of the CDR3: TGTGCCAGCAGCTTAGGGGGGGCGGGCTCCTACAATGAGCAGTTCTTC.